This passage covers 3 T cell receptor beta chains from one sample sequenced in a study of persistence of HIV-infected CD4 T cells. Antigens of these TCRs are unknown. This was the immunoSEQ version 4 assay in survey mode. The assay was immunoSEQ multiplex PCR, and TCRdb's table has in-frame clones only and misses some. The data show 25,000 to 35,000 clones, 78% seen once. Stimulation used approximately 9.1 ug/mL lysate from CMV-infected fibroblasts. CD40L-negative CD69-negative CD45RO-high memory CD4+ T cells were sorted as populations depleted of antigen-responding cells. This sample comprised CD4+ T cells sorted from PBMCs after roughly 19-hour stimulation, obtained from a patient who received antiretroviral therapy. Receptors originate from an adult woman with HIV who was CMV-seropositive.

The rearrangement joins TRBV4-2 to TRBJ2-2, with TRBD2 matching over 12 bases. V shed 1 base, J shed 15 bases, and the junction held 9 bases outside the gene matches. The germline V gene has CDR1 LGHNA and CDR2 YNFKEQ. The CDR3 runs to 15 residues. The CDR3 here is CASSQAQLAGGIMFF. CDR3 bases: TGTGCCAGCAGCCAAGCCCAACTAGCGGGGGGCATAATGTTTTTT.

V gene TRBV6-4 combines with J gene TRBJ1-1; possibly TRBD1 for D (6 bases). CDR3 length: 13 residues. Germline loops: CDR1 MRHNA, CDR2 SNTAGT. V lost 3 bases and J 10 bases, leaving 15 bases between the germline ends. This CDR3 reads CASSDHIGGRAFF. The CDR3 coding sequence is TGTGCCAGCAGTGATCATATTGGGGGGCGAGCTTTCTTT.

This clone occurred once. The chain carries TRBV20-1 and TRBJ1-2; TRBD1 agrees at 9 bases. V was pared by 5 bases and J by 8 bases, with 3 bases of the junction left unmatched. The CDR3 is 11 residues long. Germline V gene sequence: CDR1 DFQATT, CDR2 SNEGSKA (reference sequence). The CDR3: CSAYTGGGYTF. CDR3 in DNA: TGCAGTGCTTACACAGGGGGCGGCTACACCTTC.